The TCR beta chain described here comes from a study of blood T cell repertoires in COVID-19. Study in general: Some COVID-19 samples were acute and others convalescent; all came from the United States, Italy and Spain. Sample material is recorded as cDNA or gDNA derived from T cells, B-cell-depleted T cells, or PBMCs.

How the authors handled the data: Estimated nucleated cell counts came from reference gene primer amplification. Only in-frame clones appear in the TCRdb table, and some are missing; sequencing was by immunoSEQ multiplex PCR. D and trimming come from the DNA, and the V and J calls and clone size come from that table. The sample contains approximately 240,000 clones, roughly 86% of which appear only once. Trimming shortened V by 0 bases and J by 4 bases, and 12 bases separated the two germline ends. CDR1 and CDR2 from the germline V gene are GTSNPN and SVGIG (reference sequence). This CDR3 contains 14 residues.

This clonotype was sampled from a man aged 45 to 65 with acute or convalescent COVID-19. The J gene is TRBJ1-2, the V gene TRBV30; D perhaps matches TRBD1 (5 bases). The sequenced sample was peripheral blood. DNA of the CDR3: TGTGCCTGGAGTGTACAGGAGCAGAGCTATGGCTACACCTTC. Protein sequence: CAWSVQEQSYGYTF.